The present entry profiles one T cell receptor beta chain with its context. The specificity of this receptor is unknown. There are no base qualities to consult, and no much larger clone falls within one base. V lost 1 base and J lost 1 base; the stretch between them is 4 bases long. From the cysteine through the phenylalanine, the CDR3 covers 13 amino acids. Left in the record is the CDR3 DNA by itself, 39 bases read in frame from the first base. CDR1 and CDR2, looked up from the germline V gene (reference sequence), are SSHAT and FNYEAQ. Library preparation employed the immunoSEQ multiplex PCR assay. On the authors' methods: Repertoires were summarized in terms of richness and clonality, and significantly expanded and contracted clones between pre- and post-therapy samples were identified. Sourced from immuneACCESS, this table was stored by TCRdb with only in-frame sequences that have V and J called. A share of the clones is absent; for the studies checked, an unresolved V gene accounts for under half, and the remainder has no known explanation. Clonal size and the V and J genes are those of that table, whereas D and trimming came from the DNA. This sample has roughly 34,000 clones in its table, and approximately 92% of those were observed once. Around 2.2% of the sample is taken by the ten largest.

This record comes from a study of neoadjuvant nivolumab and ipilimumab in lung cancer (dated by TCRdb to about 2020). For context, the study as a whole: Nivolumab was administered intravenously at 3 mg/kg on days 1, 15 and 29, and in the combination arm ipilimumab 1 mg/kg was added on day 1 only. The trial treated about 45 patients with operable NSCLC: roughly 23 were randomized to nivolumab monotherapy and 21 to nivolumab plus ipilimumab. For each study arm, the primary endpoint of the trial was the rate of major pathologic response (MPR) in the intention-to-treat population. The study compared TCR repertoires in pretherapy (baseline) peripheral blood with TCR repertoires in tumors resected at surgery following neoadjuvant immune checkpoint blockade. Matched pretherapy and resected tumor pairs were analyzed for seven patients: four treated with nivolumab and three with nivolumab plus ipilimumab. The paper's findings and limits, for the study overall: Tumor T-cell richness and clonality rose from pretherapy to surgery in three of three dual-therapy tumors but in only two of four nivolumab-treated tumors. No significant correlation was found between TCR clonality and pathologic tumor regression, and only one major-pathologic-response sample was available for the clonality analysis. Greater TCR richness and clonality were observed in resected tumors than in tumor-adjacent uninvolved lung, and increases were observed in more dual-therapy-treated tumors. Pretherapy blood TCR richness correlated positively with richness in tumors resected after neoadjuvant therapy (Spearman R ≈ 0.8). TCR sequencing was performed in a small number of samples.

The time point label here, explained by the study, means: at surgical resection after neoadjuvant nivolumab +/- ipilimumab. Samples came from the phase 2 randomized NEOSTAR trial, which tested neoadjuvant nivolumab or nivolumab plus ipilimumab followed by surgery in operable NSCLC. This material consisted of peripheral blood, taken after neoadjuvant nivolumab, alone or with ipilimumab, at or shortly before surgery. The clonotype originates from an adult with non-small cell lung cancer. This receptor chain uses TRBV7-7 and TRBJ1-1; no D gene call is confident. DNA sequence: TGTGCCAGCAGCTTAGAGAGGAACACTGAAGCTTTCTTT. Its translation is CASSLERNTEAFF.